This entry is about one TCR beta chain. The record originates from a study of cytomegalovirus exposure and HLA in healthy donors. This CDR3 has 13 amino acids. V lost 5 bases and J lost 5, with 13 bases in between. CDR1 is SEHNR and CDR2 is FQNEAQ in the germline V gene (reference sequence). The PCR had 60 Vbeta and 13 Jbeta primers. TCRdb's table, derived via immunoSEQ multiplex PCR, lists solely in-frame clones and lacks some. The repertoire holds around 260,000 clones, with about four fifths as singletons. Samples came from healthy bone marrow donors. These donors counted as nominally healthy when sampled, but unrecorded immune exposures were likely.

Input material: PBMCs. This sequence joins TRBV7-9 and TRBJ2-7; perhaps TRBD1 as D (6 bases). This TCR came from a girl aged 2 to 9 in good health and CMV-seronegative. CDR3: CASSLQGVNEQYF. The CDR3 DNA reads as TGTGCCAGCAGCCTACAGGGTGTCAACGAGCAGTACTTC.